These T cell receptor beta chains were read from a single sample in a study of human T cells and chemical hapten exposure. TCRdb reprocessed the RACE reads with MiXCR, giving one entry per CDR3 protein. The repertoire consists of just over 40,000 distinct CDR3 sequences, with about 3.5% occurring once and the leading ten covering about 6.2%. Material: whole blood, obtained in connection with sensitization to the hapten diphenylcyclopropenone (DPC). The receptor source for this set is a man in his forties with alopecia areata. Some clones in this sample may be carry-over from other donors' samples. CDR3s include the opening cysteine and the closing phenylalanine or tryptophan. D genes are given only for firm matches. Size values are once, few and many counts, or a class for expanded clones, and some rows have none.

abundance	v_gene	d_gene	j_gene	CDR3aa	CDR3nt
many	TRBV6-1	TRBD1	TRBJ1-2	CASRETGGRNGYTF	TGTGCCAGCAGGGAGACAGGGGGCCGGAATGGCTACACCTTC
few	TRBV28	NA	TRBJ2-7	CASSLGSGVSRSSYEQYF	TGTGCCAGCAGTTTAGGCTCGGGGGTTTCTCGCAGCTCCTACGAGCAGTACTTC
NA	TRBV3-1	NA	TRBJ1-1	CASTSRGSVNTEAFF	TGTGCCAGCACCTCAAGAGGATCGGTGAACACTGAAGCTTTCTTT
many	TRBV13	TRBD1	TRBJ2-7	CASSSGQGRGQYF	TGTGCCAGCAGCTCGGGACAGGGGCGAGGGCAGTACTTC
many	TRBV5-1	NA	TRBJ2-3	CASSLRARLDGTDTQYF	TGCGCCAGCAGCTTAAGGGCCCGTTTGGACGGCACAGATACGCAGTATTTT
many	TRBV24-1	TRBD1	TRBJ2-7	CATSAGGSLTYEQYF	TGTGCCACCAGTGCAGGGGGCTCTTTGACCTACGAGCAGTACTTC
many	TRBV7-9	NA	TRBJ2-7	CASSLKRRDGYEQYF	TGTGCCAGCAGCTTAAAGAGGCGGGACGGCTACGAGCAGTACTTC
medium-sized	TRBV5-1	TRBD1	TRBJ2-2	CASSPDRGPGLRRSNTGELFF	TGCGCCAGCAGCCCGGACAGGGGACCTGGCCTGCGACGCTCGAACACCGGGGAGCTGTTTTTT
few	TRBV7-6	NA	TRBJ1-1	CASSPPPRVNTEAFF	TGTGCCAGCAGCCCCCCCCCCAGGGTGAACACTGAAGCTTTCTTT
few	TRBV27	TRBD1	TRBJ2-2	CASSHSGGVNTGELFF	TGTGCCAGCAGTCATTCAGGGGGCGTGAACACCGGGGAGCTGTTTTTT
many	TRBV6-1	NA	TRBJ1-1	CASVLFFGQGEAFF	TGTGCCAGCGTCCTTTTTTTCGGGCAGGGAGAAGCTTTCTTT
many	TRBV23-1	NA	TRBJ2-3	CASSHVAGTRTGHTDTQYF	TGCGCCAGCAGTCATGTTGCGGGAACCCGGACGGGGCACACAGATACGCAGTATTTT
many	TRBV15	TRBD1	TRBJ2-5	CATSRRGTGEETQYF	TGTGCCACCAGCAGAAGAGGGACAGGGGAAGAGACCCAGTACTTC
many	TRBV20-1	NA	TRBJ2-7	CSAPGLITYEQYF	TGCAGTGCCCCCGGGCTGATAACCTACGAGCAGTACTTC
many	TRBV2	TRBD2	TRBJ2-3	CASSSNLAGGEGYF	TGTGCCAGCAGTTCCAACCTAGCGGGCGGGGAGGGGTATTTT
many	TRBV14	TRBD1	TRBJ1-4	CASSQDPEVDRVNEKLFF	TGTGCCAGCAGCCAAGATCCAGAAGTTGACAGGGTGAATGAAAAACTGTTTTTT
few	TRBV19	TRBD1	TRBJ2-1	CASSFRGSSYNEQFF	TGTGCCAGTAGTTTCAGGGGGAGCTCCTACAATGAGCAGTTCTTC
many	TRBV7-9	NA	TRBJ1-1	CASRPTGPEAFF	TGTGCCAGCAGACCCACAGGCCCCGAAGCTTTCTTT
many	TRBV7-2	TRBD1	TRBJ2-3	CASSFQGATDTQYF	TGTGCCAGCAGCTTTCAGGGGGCAACAGATACGCAGTATTTT
many	TRBV6-2/TRBV6-3	NA	TRBJ2-7	CASSYPAYEQYF	TGTGCCAGCAGTTACCCCGCCTACGAGCAGTACTTC
many	TRBV7-9	NA	TRBJ1-4	CASSPYQTNEKLFF	TGTGCCAGCAGCCCTTACCAGACTAATGAAAAACTGTTTTTT
many	TRBV4-2	NA	TRBJ1-5	CASSQGLAGNVQPQHF	TGTGCCAGCAGCCAAGGATTGGCAGGGAACGTGCAGCCCCAGCATTTT
many	TRBV20-1	TRBD1	TRBJ2-5	CSASDLTGSQETQYF	TGCAGTGCTAGCGACCTGACAGGGAGCCAGGAGACCCAGTACTTC
NA	TRBV7-2	NA	TRBJ1-5	CASSSSGGSQHF	TGTGCCAGCAGCTCAAGCGGGGGGTCCCAGCATTTT
many	TRBV9	NA	TRBJ2-1	CASSVEGEGGGNEQFF	TGTGCCAGCAGCGTAGAAGGAGAGGGAGGGGGCAATGAGCAGTTCTTC
few	TRBV10-2	NA	TRBJ1-5	CASSEWAGRDNQPQHF	TGCGCCAGCAGTGAGTGGGCCGGCAGAGACAATCAGCCCCAGCATTTT
few	TRBV20-1	TRBD1	TRBJ1-2	CSASVGTGFGGYTF	TGCAGTGCTAGTGTCGGGACAGGGTTCGGTGGCTACACCTTC
many	TRBV18	NA	TRBJ1-1	CASSPGSEAFF	TGTGCCAGCTCACCAGGGTCTGAAGCTTTCTTT
many	TRBV7-2	NA	TRBJ2-2	CASSPPAGTTGELFF	TGTGCCAGCAGCCCGCCAGCGGGCACTACCGGGGAGCTGTTTTTT
NA	TRBV6-2/TRBV6-3	NA	TRBJ1-5	CASSSVDYSNQPQHF	TGTGCCAGCAGTTCGGTGGATTATAGCAATCAGCCCCAGCATTTT
NA	TRBV6-5	TRBD2	TRBJ2-1	CASSYLGGRADEQFF	TGTGCCAGCAGTTACCTAGGCGGGAGGGCCGATGAGCAGTTCTTC
many	TRBV7-3	NA	TRBJ2-7	CASSLIPGDYEQYF	TGTGCCAGCAGCTTAATTCCAGGGGACTACGAGCAGTACTTC
many	TRBV5-1	NA	TRBJ1-1	CASSLETVNTEAFF	TGCGCCAGCAGCTTGGAAACAGTGAACACTGAAGCTTTCTTT
few	TRBV7-3	NA	TRBJ1-6	CASSLTRGGSPLHF	TGTGCCAGCAGCTTAACCAGGGGAGGTTCACCCCTCCACTTT
many	TRBV6-2/TRBV6-3	NA	TRBJ2-7	CASSHGAKYEQYF	TGTGCCAGCAGTCACGGAGCTAAGTACGAGCAGTACTTC
many	TRBV7-9	NA	TRBJ1-4	CASSLRDTNEKLFF	TGTGCCAGCAGCCTCCGGGACACTAATGAAAAACTGTTTTTT
many	TRBV5-1	NA	TRBJ1-1	CASSLSPGYTEAFF	TGCGCCAGCAGCTTGAGTCCGGGGTACACTGAAGCTTTCTTT
few	TRBV6-2/TRBV6-3	TRBD2	TRBJ2-7	CASSRASGRSPYEQYF	TGTGCCAGCAGCCGTGCTAGCGGGAGAAGCCCCTACGAGCAGTACTTC
many	TRBV7-2	NA	TRBJ2-6	CASSLRGSSGANVLTF	TGTGCCAGCAGCTTACGGGGTAGCTCTGGGGCCAACGTCCTGACTTTC
many	TRBV5-1	TRBD2	TRBJ2-3	CASSLGLAADTQYF	TGCGCCAGCAGCTTGGGACTAGCCGCAGATACGCAGTATTTT
NA	TRBV18	TRBD1	TRBJ1-5	CASSAGGATQPQHF	TGTGCCAGCTCAGCAGGGGGCGCAACTCAGCCCCAGCATTTT
many	TRBV4-3	NA	TRBJ2-7	CASSQALGRTYEQYF	TGCGCCAGCAGCCAGGCTTTGGGGAGGACCTACGAGCAGTACTTC
few	TRBV10-3	NA	TRBJ2-7	CAITGSPPGEQYF	TGTGCCATCACGGGTAGCCCCCCAGGCGAGCAGTACTTC
many	TRBV6-2/TRBV6-3	TRBD1	TRBJ2-7	CASSRPGQGKRTYEQYF	TGTGCCAGCAGTCGACCGGGACAGGGTAAAAGGACCTACGAGCAGTACTTC
many	TRBV29-1	NA	TRBJ2-3	CSVVGVTGTQYF	TGCAGCGTTGTAGGGGTCACGGGTACGCAGTATTTT
few	TRBV14	TRBD1	TRBJ2-3	CASRYPRGRTDTQYF	TGTGCCAGCCGGTACCCCAGGGGGAGAACAGATACGCAGTATTTT
many	TRBV28	NA	TRBJ1-2	CASRFTGNGYTF	TGTGCCAGCAGGTTTACAGGGAATGGCTACACCTTC
many	TRBV7-9	NA	TRBJ2-6	CASSFAGGAGANVLTF	TGTGCCAGCAGCTTCGCCGGGGGAGCTGGGGCCAACGTCCTGACTTTC
NA	TRBV20-1	NA	TRBJ1-1	CSASSGPALAEAFF	TGCAGTGCTAGTTCAGGACCGGCTCTCGCTGAAGCTTTCTTT
many	TRBV25-1	NA	TRBJ2-1	CASSVTEGFPWGYNEQFF	TGTGCCAGCAGTGTTACTGAAGGGTTTCCCTGGGGTTACAATGAGCAGTTCTTC
many	TRBV9	TRBD1	TRBJ1-6	CASSGTGAYSSYNSPLHF	TGTGCCAGCAGCGGGACAGGGGCCTACAGCTCCTATAATTCACCCCTCCACTTT
many	TRBV20-1	NA	TRBJ2-6	CSARDHGNSGANVLTF	TGCAGTGCTAGAGATCACGGGAACTCTGGGGCCAACGTCCTGACTTTC
many	TRBV28	TRBD1	TRBJ2-7	CASSPAGTGAHEQYF	TGTGCCAGCAGTCCCGCCGGGACAGGGGCCCACGAGCAGTACTTC
many	TRBV29-1	NA	TRBJ2-6	CSVWGNGANVLTF	TGCAGCGTGTGGGGAAATGGGGCCAACGTCCTGACTTTC
NA	TRBV19	NA	TRBJ2-1	CASTPLRVSSYNEQFF	TGTGCCAGTACCCCGTTGCGGGTAAGCTCCTACAATGAGCAGTTCTTC
many	TRBV10-3	NA	TRBJ2-5	CAISEGEKETQYF	TGTGCCATCAGTGAAGGGGAAAAAGAGACCCAGTACTTC
many	TRBV20-1	TRBD2	TRBJ2-2	CSAPPSGRNTGELFF	TGCAGTGCGCCACCTAGCGGGAGGAACACCGGGGAGCTGTTTTTT
many	TRBV10-2	NA	TRBJ1-1	CASSDRGMTEAFF	TGCGCCAGCAGTGATAGGGGAATGACTGAAGCTTTCTTT
few	TRBV27	NA	TRBJ2-1	CASSFDPTLIKFF	TGTGCCAGCAGTTTTGACCCGACCCTCATTAAGTTCTTC